This entry concerns a single TCR beta chain. Its antigen is unknown. This specimen comes from a study of cytomegalovirus exposure and HLA in healthy donors. From germline, CDR1 is SQVTM and CDR2 ANQGSEA. Between the trimmed V and J ends, which lost 4 bases and 7 bases, there was a span of 14 bases. This CDR3 has 13 amino acids. PCR employed 60 Vbeta and 13 Jbeta primers. TCRdb keeps only in-frame clones here, not all; method: immunoSEQ multiplex PCR. Across 100,000 to 150,000 clones, the top ten clones capture more than 1.5% of the sample. Study results and caveats: Among the most significant clusters, several appeared linked to common viral pathogens in a later analysis. Per published reports, the classifier diagnosed cytomegalovirus status with high specificity and sensitivity. A link between a missense DCLRE1C variant and TCR beta V- and J-gene trimming emerged from a later analysis.

What was sequenced was PBMCs. This chain links TRBV29-1 with TRBJ2-1; D possibly corresponds to TRBD2 (7 bases). The TCR sequence derives from a man younger than 35 in good health and CMV-seronegative. In DNA form, the CDR3 reads TGCAGCGTTGGGGGGGGCGATCTGAATGAGCAGTTCTTC. Translating gives CSVGGGDLNEQFF.